This T cell receptor beta chain was identified in a study of T cell responses to AZD1222 COVID-19 vaccine. Study results and caveats: CD4 TCRs associated with vaccination spanned spike, dominating at 160-218 and 743-854. Females outnumbered males among donors, who were mostly white British; clonal diversity was possibly underestimated. Nearly half of spike-specific TCRs reportedly target variant regions that are unmutated in the B.1.351 and B.1.1.7 variants. Once two AZD1222 doses were given, Spike-specific TCR breadth and depth went up.

The CDR3 covers 13 residues. The V end was cut by 5 bases, the J end by 8 bases, with 15 bases between. CDR1 is MNHEY, CDR2 SMNVEV, per germline (reference sequence). Profiling relied on immunoSEQ multiplex PCR, and the TCRdb table lists in-frame clones only, not all of them. The sample holds 150,000 or so clones, 80% to 95% seen once. This clone has only one observation. Its specificity is not known. This clonotype originated in an adult in good health. The V and J genes are TRBV27 and TRBJ1-2; the D gene is possibly TRBD1 (6 bases). This material consisted of peripheral blood, taken on day 0 of AZD1222 vaccination. The DNA for the CDR3 is TGTGCCAGCAGTCTACAGGGCCCTCGGGGCTACACCTTC. It is translated as CASSLQGPRGYTF.